The rows below give T cell receptor beta chains drawn from one sample of a study of T-cell memory formation after mild COVID-19. TCRdb used MiXCR to reprocess the 5' RACE reads, holding one entry per CDR3 protein. The repertoire holds around 340,000 distinct CDR3 sequences, with more than 15% as singletons. The sequencing input was PBMCs or a T cell subset sorted from them (not recorded which). The receptors here all came from a man aged 18 to 35 who had mild COVID-19 (a few samples of this study predate the infection). Cell type and time point are not known. Both conserved end residues are part of each CDR3. The D gene is left open where the match is weak. Part of the rows lack a size; the others show once, few, many or a class for expanded clones.

clone size	V gene	J gene	CDR3 length	D gene	CDR3 DNA	CDR3 protein
NA	TRBV3-1	TRBJ2-3	16	NA	TGTGCCAGCAGCCAAGATCTTGGGCCGCTCACAGATACGCAGTATTTT	CASSQDLGPLTDTQYF
many	TRBV20-1	TRBJ2-3	11	NA	TGCAGTGCTAGGGGAATAGATACGCAGTATTTT	CSARGIDTQYF
few	TRBV24-1	TRBJ1-1	13	NA	TGTGCCCGAATCTTCGGGGGCGGCACTGAAGCTTTCTTT	CARIFGGGTEAFF
NA	TRBV20-1	TRBJ2-2	15	NA	TGCAGTGCTACCTTGGGACTCGCGAACACCGGGGAGCTGTTTTTT	CSATLGLANTGELFF
few	TRBV9	TRBJ1-3	15	NA	TGTGCCAGCAGCGCTCTTCGGGACGAAGGAAACACCATATATTTT	CASSALRDEGNTIYF
few	TRBV27	TRBJ1-2	13	NA	TGTGCCAGCAGTTCGAGCGGAAGGGACCCATGGACCTTC	CASSSSGRDPWTF
NA	TRBV29-1	TRBJ1-1	12	NA	TGCAGCGTTGCGACTGCGGGCACTGAAGCTTTCTTT	CSVATAGTEAFF
few	TRBV4-2	TRBJ2-1	13	NA	TGTGCCAGCAGCCATGAGACTAGCAATGAGCAGTTCTTC	CASSHETSNEQFF
NA	TRBV7-9	TRBJ2-2	15	TRBD1	TGTGCCAGCAGCTCCGGACAGGGGGACACCGGGGAGCTGTTTTTT	CASSSGQGDTGELFF
NA	TRBV5-1	TRBJ2-5	14	NA	TGCGCCAGCACGCTGGAGTCGGGAGTGGAGACCCAGTACTTC	CASTLESGVETQYF
few	TRBV28	TRBJ1-1	13	NA	TGTGCCAGCAGTCCGGGGACAATTGCCAAAGCTTTCTTT	CASSPGTIAKAFF
few	TRBV5-1	TRBJ2-3	14	TRBD2	TGCGCCAGCAGCCCCGGGGGGGGTTCAGATACGCAGTATTTT	CASSPGGGSDTQYF
many	TRBV6-4	TRBJ2-2	12	NA	TGTGCCAGCAGTTCGAGAACCGGGGAGCTGTTTTTT	CASSSRTGELFF
NA	TRBV7-8	TRBJ2-5	15	NA	TGTGCCAGCAGCTTCTTCGACGGATACCAAGAGACCCAGTACTTC	CASSFFDGYQETQYF
few	TRBV7-6	TRBJ2-1	14	NA	TGTGCCAGCAGCGTTTCCGGGCCCTACAATGAGCAGTTCTTC	CASSVSGPYNEQFF
few	TRBV29-1	TRBJ1-1	13	TRBD1	TGCAGCGTTCCGGACAGGGTGAACACTGAAGCTTTCTTT	CSVPDRVNTEAFF
few	TRBV4-2	TRBJ2-3	16	TRBD1	TGTGCCAGCAGCCAGGTCGGGACAGGTCTGACAGATACGCAGTATTTT	CASSQVGTGLTDTQYF
few	TRBV10-2	TRBJ1-4	12	NA	TGCGCCAGCAGTGACGGTGATGAAAAACTGTTTTTT	CASSDGDEKLFF
NA	TRBV19	TRBJ1-1	13	NA	TGTGCCAGTATGCGAGTTCCGAACACTGAAGCTTTCTTT	CASMRVPNTEAFF
NA	TRBV7-9	TRBJ2-1	14	NA	TGTGCCAGCAGCTTAGGCCCCCGGGAAGATGAGCAGTTCTTC	CASSLGPREDEQFF
few	TRBV6-6	TRBJ2-7	13	NA	TGTGCCAGCAGGATCCGGGAAGTCTACGAGCAGTACTTC	CASRIREVYEQYF
few	TRBV7-9	TRBJ2-5	14	TRBD2	TGTGCCAGCAGTCATAGCGGGGGAGTAGAGACCCAGTACTTC	CASSHSGGVETQYF
few	TRBV12-5	TRBJ2-1	15	NA	TGTGCTAGTGGTTTGACTCCCCAGGGGCCCAATGAGCAGTTCTTC	CASGLTPQGPNEQFF